The T cell receptor (beta chain) described here comes from a study of blood T cell repertoires in COVID-19. Turning to the study itself: Some COVID-19 samples were acute and others convalescent; all came from the United States, Italy and Spain. Nucleic acid was either cDNA or gDNA, and it came from T cells, B-cell-depleted T cells, or PBMCs.

CDR1 is DFQATT and CDR2 is SNEGSKA in the germline V gene (reference sequence). Unmatched junction bases numbered 0, after V lost 5 bases and J lost 4 bases. This CDR3 comprises 11 residues. In the original workflow: Amplifying reference gene primers gave estimates of nucleated cell counts. Assay used: immunoSEQ multiplex PCR; TCRdb lists only in-frame clones, some missing. Clonal size and the V and J genes are those of that table, whereas D and trimming came from the DNA. The sample lists about 50,000 clones, about 85% seen once, with 11% to 15% in the top ten. The sequencing input was peripheral blood. The chain uses TRBV20-1 and TRBJ2-3; 7 bases line up with TRBD1. The TCR sequence derives from a human donor in a cohort sampled during active COVID-19. CDR3: CSADRADTQYF. In DNA, the CDR3 is TGCAGTGCTGACAGGGCAGATACGCAGTATTTT.